Following are 5 T cell receptor beta chains from one sample sequenced in a study of spatial heterogeneity in lung cancer. TCRdb redid the calling of the 5' RACE reads with MiXCR, one entry per CDR3 protein. The data hold about 75,000 distinct CDR3 sequences, with 10% to 15% observed a single time. As for time point: sample taken at primary tumor resection. Tumor, nontumor lung or frozen PBMC supplied whole RNA, sequenced without sorting. The sequences come from PBMCs, collected at surgery. Receptor source: a male donor with early-stage non-small cell lung cancer.

This clonotype was picked up a small number of times. The chain joins TRBV20-1 to TRBJ2-3; no firm D call. The CDR3 extends over 12 amino acids. The germline V gene encodes CDR1 DFQATT and CDR2 SNEGSKA (reference sequence). With 2 bases removed from V and 3 bases from J, the gap between germline ends came to 6 bases. The CDR3 loop is CSARQETDTQYF. CDR3 sequence (DNA): TGCAGTGCTAGACAAGAAACAGATACGCAGTATTTT.

This clonotype was seen a handful of times. The chain carries TRBV5-1 and TRBJ2-4; D perhaps matches TRBD2 (6 bases). CDR3 length equals 14 residues. The germline V and J ends were trimmed by 0 bases and 8 bases, with 12 bases remaining between them. Germline loops: CDR1 SGHRS, CDR2 YFSETQ. In nucleotides, the CDR3 is TGCGCCAGCAGCTTGGCCGGGGGTCTGGACATTCAGTACTTC. It encodes CASSLAGGLDIQYF.

This clonotype appeared many times. The rearrangement joins TRBV11-2 to TRBJ2-1; D remains ambiguous. V was cut by 1 base and J by 10 bases, with 14 bases left in between. This CDR3 has 14 amino acids. CDR1 and CDR2 from the germline V gene are SGHAT and FQNNGV. The DNA for the CDR3 is TGTGCCAGCAGCTTAGTTAGAGAAGTTTGGGAGCAGTTCTTC. Its protein product is CASSLVREVWEQFF.

This clonotype was detected many times. CDR3 sequence: CASSPGTSRDQPQHF. CDR3 DNA: TGTGCCAGCAGCCCCGGGACATCGAGGGATCAGCCCCAGCATTTT. The chain joins TRBV3-1 to TRBJ1-5; weak D call: TRBD1 (6 bases). With 4 bases removed from V and 5 bases from J, the gap between germline ends came to 15 bases. Looked up from germline, CDR1 is LGHDT and CDR2 is YNNKEL (reference sequence). This CDR3 spans 15 amino acids.

The table lists this clonotype with a few counts. The chain joins TRBV19 to TRBJ2-3; tentative D call: TRBD1 (5 bases). Germline-derived CDR1 and CDR2 are LNHDA and SQIVND (reference sequence). V was clipped by 5 bases and J by 2 bases, with 20 bases between them. CDR3 length: 17 residues. CDR3 residues: CASSRTGAVTFTDTQYF. The CDR3, as DNA: TGTGCCAGTAGTCGTACTGGGGCGGTTACCTTCACAGATACGCAGTATTTT.